Listed below are T cell receptor beta chains from one sample, sequenced in a study of technical replicates of blood from a handful of donors. Data came from immunoSEQ multiplex PCR; TCRdb stores just in-frame clones and leaves some out. The repertoire holds almost 70,000 clones, with approximately 90% as singletons. The sample consisted of PBMCs. The receptors come from a human donor in good health. Some clones in this sample may be carry-over from other donors' samples. CDR3s include the opening cysteine and the closing phenylalanine or tryptophan. A D gene is named only where the DNA matches it firmly. Size is omitted from some rows. Given values are once, few, many or a class for expanded clones.

d_call	j_call	v_call	clone_size	cdr3_nt	cdr3_aa
.	TRBJ2-7	TRBV6-5	.	TGTGCCAGCAGTTACTTGGGAGGGGGCTACGAGCAGTACTTC	CASSYLGGGYEQYF
.	TRBJ2-4	TRBV12-5	.	TGTGCTTCCGGACAAGGGTCCACAAACATTCAGTACTTC	CASGQGSTNIQYF
.	TRBJ1-3	TRBV19	.	TGTGCCAGTAGTATGGGACATCTTCAGGGAAACACCATATATTTT	CASSMGHLQGNTIYF
.	TRBJ2-3	TRBV6-4	.	TGTGCCAGCAGTGAGGGAGGTACAGATACGCAGTATTTT	CASSEGGTDTQYF
.	TRBJ2-7	TRBV4-2	.	TGTGCCAGCAGCCAAGATCAGACAGAACCCTCCTACGAGCAGTACTTC	CASSQDQTEPSYEQYF
TRBD1	TRBJ1-4	TRBV7-6	.	TGTGCCAGCAGCTTGACAGGGACAACTAATGAAAAACTGTTTTTT	CASSLTGTTNEKLFF
.	TRBJ1-1	TRBV2	.	TGTGCCAACCGAAAAGATAGGAACACTGAAGCTTTCTTT	CANRKDRNTEAFF
TRBD1	TRBJ1-2	TRBV7-9	.	TGTGCCAGCAGCCCGGGACAGAGCCCTAACTATGGCTACACCTTC	CASSPGQSPNYGYTF
TRBD1	TRBJ2-7	TRBV7-6	.	TGTGCCAGCAGCCCCAGGACAGGCCCCTACGAGCAGTACTTC	CASSPRTGPYEQYF
TRBD1	TRBJ1-4	TRBV4-3	.	TGCGCCAGCAGCCAAGTCCAGGGGGGCGAAAAACTGTTTTTT	CASSQVQGGEKLFF
.	TRBJ1-4	TRBV19	once	TGTGCCAGTAGGGAGGGATTGACATCCGGTGAAAAACTGTTTTTT	CASREGLTSGEKLFF